The 15 T cell receptor beta chains given below trace back to one sample, sequenced in a study of T cells in Graves' hyperthyroidism and ophthalmopathy. The CDR3 regions of TCR beta were amplified from RNA transcripts. TCR CDR3 underwent first-round RT-PCR with the HTBI primer set. Each CDR3 protein gets one entry after TCRdb re-called the multiplex PCR reads with MiXCR. In the table there are under 250,000 distinct CDR3 sequences, about 17% of which are singletons. The sequencing input was blood. Source of these receptors: a woman in her 50s with Graves' hyperthyroidism.

This clonotype was seen many times. The chain has TRBV7-9 and TRBJ2-1, with TRBD1 matching 7 bases. This CDR3 is 16 amino acids long. Germline lookup yields CDR1 SEHNR and CDR2 FQNEAQ (reference sequence). The trim removed 5 bases at V and 2 bases at J, leaving 9 bases unmatched. This chain's CDR3 is CASSQKGTDPYNEQFF. The CDR3 DNA reads as TGTGCCAGCAGCCAAAAGGGGACAGACCCCTACAATGAGCAGTTCTTC. Full variable domain (outside the CDR3, taken from reference TRBV7-9 and TRBJ2-1): DTGVSQNPRHKITKRGQNVTFRCDPISEHNRLYWYRQTLGQGPEFLTYFQNEAQLEKSRLLSDRFSAERPKGSFSTLEIQRTEQGDSAMYLCASSQKGTDPYNEQFFGPGTRLTVL.

The table lists this clonotype with many counts. The chain uses TRBV6-1 and TRBJ2-7, with D possibly TRBD2 on 5 matching bases. Per the germline V gene, CDR1 is MNHNS and CDR2 is SASEGT. The ends were cut back, 5 bases at V and 3 bases at J, with 17 bases in the middle. The CDR3 runs to 15 residues. CDR3 nucleotides: TGTGCCAGCAGTTCCGCCGTTGGAGGTATCTACGAGCAGTACTTC. It specifies CASSSAVGGIYEQYF.

This clonotype was counted between two and nine times. CDR3: CASSESSDTQYF. CDR3 DNA: TGTGCCAGCAGTGAATCATCAGATACGCAGTATTTT. The chain recombines TRBV6-1 with TRBJ2-3; D is ambiguous. CDR1 is MNHNS and CDR2 is SASEGT in the germline V gene. The CDR3 loop spans 12 amino acids. The V end was cut by 2 bases, the J end by 4 bases, with 4 bases between.

As regards this clonotype: This may stem from a read error, because a much larger clone lies one nucleotide away. This chain's CDR3 is CASSLRYRGRAHGQYF. The CDR3 DNA reads as TGTGCCAGCAGCCTACGATACAGGGGAAGAGCACACGGGCAGTACTTC. This chain connects TRBV28 to TRBJ2-7, with 7 nucleotides matching TRBD1. This CDR3 is 16 amino acids long. The V segment lost 6 bases and the J segment 9 bases; nucleotides outside the gene matches: 20. From germline, CDR1 is MDHEN and CDR2 SYDVKM. Full variable domain (remainder filled in from reference TRBV28 and TRBJ2-7): DVKVTQSSRYLVKRTGEKVFLECVQDMDHENMFWYRQDPGLGLRLIYFSYDVKMKEKGDIPEGYSVSREKKERFSLILESASTNQTSMYLCASSLRYRGRAHGQYFGPGTRLTVT.

This clonotype was seen repeatedly, ten times or more. This sequence joins TRBV7-9 and TRBJ2-1; tentative D call: TRBD1 (6 bases). V gave up 1 base and J gave up 8 bases, with 12 bases separating them. The CDR3 runs 14 residues. Germline CDR1 reads SEHNR; CDR2 reads FQNEAQ (reference sequence). The CDR3 loop reads CASSLDRAGDEQFF. The DNA of the CDR3 is TGTGCCAGCAGCTTAGATCGGGCAGGGGATGAGCAGTTCTTC.

At least ten counts were recorded for this clonotype. The genes are TRBV11-2 and TRBJ1-1, with D uncertain. The germline V and J ends were trimmed by 5 bases and 1 base, with 11 bases remaining between them. Germline V gene lookup returns CDR1 SGHAT and CDR2 FQNNGV. This CDR3 has 14 amino acids. CDR3 DNA: TGTGCCAGCAGCCCAGGTACATGGAACACTGAAGCTTTCTTT. This gives the protein CASSPGTWNTEAFF.

This clonotype was seen a few times. The chain employs TRBV4-1 and TRBJ2-7; 9 bases match TRBD1. Germline CDR1 is MGHRA and CDR2 is YSYEKL. V trimming: 2 bases; J trimming: 5 bases; junction bases outside the gene matches: 7. This CDR3 region has 15 residues. CDR3 nucleotides: TGCGCCAGCAGCCAACACGGGACAGGGCCCGACGAGCAGTACTTC. This sequence encodes CASSQHGTGPDEQYF.

In its sample, this clonotype was seen many times. The chain uses TRBV28 and TRBJ2-7; 7 positions match TRBD1. Germline CDR1 reads MDHEN; CDR2 reads SYDVKM. J gave up 4 bases and V 7 bases, and 13 bases lay outside the gene matches. This CDR3 spans 15 amino acids. CDR3 sequence (DNA): TGTGCCAGCATTAATTCCGACAGGGTTTTTTACGAGCAGTACTTC. Encoded protein: CASINSDRVFYEQYF.

This chain joins TRBV2 and TRBJ2-2; TRBD2 might be the D (5 bases). There are 14 residues in the CDR3. V was trimmed by 4 bases and J by 5 bases, leaving 11 bases between them. CDR1 and CDR2 from the germline V gene are SNHLY and FYNNEI. This CDR3 reads CASSVGLATGELFF. In DNA form, the CDR3 reads TGTGCCAGCAGTGTTGGCCTAGCTACCGGGGAGCTGTTTTTT.

This clonotype was detected ten times or more. The V gene is TRBV6-1, the J gene TRBJ2-7; D remains unclear. The CDR3 is 13 amino acids. The germline V gene has CDR1 MNHNS and CDR2 SASEGT. The V end was cut by 2 bases, the J end by 3 bases, with 8 bases between. The CDR3 nucleotides are TGTGCCAGCAGTGAATGGAGCTACTACGAGCAGTACTTC. It translates to CASSEWSYYEQYF.

This clonotype has ten or more counts. The chain uses TRBV11-2 and TRBJ1-2; D may be TRBD1 (5 bases). Between the trimmed V and J ends, which lost 5 bases and 6 bases, there was a span of 19 bases. The CDR3 loop spans 15 amino acids. Germline V CDR1 and CDR2: SGHAT, FQNNGV. Written as DNA, the CDR3 is TGTGCCAGCAGCACCCCACGGACCCCGGGGGATGGCTACACCTTC. It codes for CASSTPRTPGDGYTF. Combining the CDR3 with reference TRBV11-2 and TRBJ1-2 gives the whole variable domain EAGVAQSPRYKIIEKRQSVAFWCNPISGHATLYWYQQILGQGPKLLIQFQNNGVVDDSQLPKDRFSAERLKGVDSTLKIQPAKLEDSAVYLCASSTPRTPGDGYTFGSGTRLTVV.

In this sample, this clonotype turned up a few times. The rearrangement uses TRBV19 and TRBJ1-5, with no clear D. The CDR3 totals 14 residues. V lost 3 bases to trimming and J lost 0 bases, with 6 bases between them. The germline gives CDR1 LNHDA, CDR2 SQIVND (reference sequence). The CDR3, as DNA: TGTGCCAGTAGTATTCAGTATAGCAATCAGCCCCAGCATTTT. Amino acid sequence: CASSIQYSNQPQHF.

The chain carries TRBV2 and TRBJ2-3; D unresolved. V dropped 3 bases and J dropped 5 bases, with 3 bases sitting between them. The CDR3 length is 11 residues. The V gene's germline CDR1 is SNHLY and CDR2 FYNNEI. The CDR3 reads CASSEVDTQYF. DNA of the CDR3: TGTGCCAGCAGTGAGGTAGATACGCAGTATTTT. Based on the CDR3 plus reference TRBV2 and TRBJ2-3, the full variable domain is EPEVTQTPSHQVTQMGQEVILRCVPISNHLYFYWYRQILGQKVEFLVSFYNNEISEKSEIFDDQFSVERPDGSNFTLKIRSTKLEDSAMYFCASSEVDTQYFGPGTRLTVL.

This clonotype was recorded once. The gene calls are TRBV6-5 and TRBJ1-5; 9 bases are a match to TRBD1. The CDR3 is 15 residues long. With V trimmed by 4 bases and J by 6 bases, 7 bases remained unmatched. Germline CDR1 reads MNHEY; CDR2 reads SVGAGI. The CDR3 loop is CASSSGQGIAQPQHF. The CDR3 region has the DNA TGTGCCAGCAGTTCAGGACAGGGGATAGCTCAGCCCCAGCATTTT.

This clonotype was counted a few times. The rearrangement joins TRBV2 to TRBJ2-7, with TRBD1 identical over 9 bases. This CDR3 spans 14 amino acids. The germline gives CDR1 SNHLY, CDR2 FYNNEI. V trimming: 9 bases; J trimming: 5 bases; junction bases outside the gene matches: 11. CDR3 amino acids: CARSGGQGYNEQYF. CDR3 in DNA: TGTGCCAGAAGCGGAGGACAGGGGTACAACGAGCAGTACTTC.